The entry that follows covers one T cell receptor (beta chain) sequence. The sample belongs to a study of blood T cell repertoires in COVID-19. At the level of the study: Material from acute and convalescent COVID-19 was sourced from the United States, Italy and Spain. The cDNA or gDNA used as material had been derived from T cells, B-cell-depleted T cells, or PBMCs.

CDR1 and CDR2 (germline): SGHAT, FQNNGV. The CDR3 consists of 13 residues. V was pared by 0 bases and J by 7 bases, with 9 bases between. The authors' processing: It was from reference gene primer amplification that nucleated cell counts were estimated. Repertoires were generated with immunoSEQ multiplex PCR, while TCRdb's copy carries only in-frame clones and drops some. That table gives V, J and clone size, and the DNA gave D and trimming. Of tens of thousands of clones in the sample, approximately 90% were seen once. The clonotype originates from a human donor in a cohort sampled during active COVID-19. The sequenced material came from peripheral blood. The chain joins TRBV11-2 to TRBJ1-1; no reliable D call. CDR3 nucleotides: TGTGCCAGCAGCTTAGACGGGATGGGTGAAGCTTTCTTT. Protein: CASSLDGMGEAFF.